The subject of this entry is one T cell receptor beta chain. Its antigen is unidentified. TCRdb itself ran the reads through MiXCR, one entry per CDR3 protein. The sample has about 160,000 distinct CDR3 sequences; about 20% are singletons. This CDR3 region has 17 residues. V was clipped by 0 bases and J by 4 bases; unmatched bases: 8. From germline, CDR1 is SGHTA and CDR2 FQGNSA. The data derive from a study of T cell repertoires in cytomegalovirus infection. Study details: Indications came from public TCR beta signatures; they pointed to CMV infection and to a matching HLA type. Study conclusions and caveats: Individuals carrying CMV plus the relevant HLA were identified by cumulative frequency of public TCR beta families. HLA-C-restricted CMV-specific TCR beta clonotypes prevailed in the ex vivo response.

This sequence originates from a human donor in good health (CMV status not recorded). Some clones in this sample may be carry-over from other donors' samples. This specimen consisted of CD8+ T cells from cultured PBMCs, obtained from culture after CMV antigen stimulation. The chain joins TRBV7-2 to TRBJ2-2, with 7 bases fitting TRBD2. The CDR3 DNA follows: TGTGCCAGCAGCTTAGCGTGGGGCTGGACTAGCACCGGGGAGCTGTTTTTT. It translates to CASSLAWGWTSTGELFF. The whole variable domain, remainder taken from reference TRBV7-2 and TRBJ2-2, is GAGVSQSPSNKVTEKGKDVELRCDPISGHTALYWYRQSLGQGLEFLIYFQGNSAPDKSGLPSDRFSAERTGGSVSTLTIQRTQQEDSAVYLCASSLAWGWTSTGELFFGEGSRLTVL.